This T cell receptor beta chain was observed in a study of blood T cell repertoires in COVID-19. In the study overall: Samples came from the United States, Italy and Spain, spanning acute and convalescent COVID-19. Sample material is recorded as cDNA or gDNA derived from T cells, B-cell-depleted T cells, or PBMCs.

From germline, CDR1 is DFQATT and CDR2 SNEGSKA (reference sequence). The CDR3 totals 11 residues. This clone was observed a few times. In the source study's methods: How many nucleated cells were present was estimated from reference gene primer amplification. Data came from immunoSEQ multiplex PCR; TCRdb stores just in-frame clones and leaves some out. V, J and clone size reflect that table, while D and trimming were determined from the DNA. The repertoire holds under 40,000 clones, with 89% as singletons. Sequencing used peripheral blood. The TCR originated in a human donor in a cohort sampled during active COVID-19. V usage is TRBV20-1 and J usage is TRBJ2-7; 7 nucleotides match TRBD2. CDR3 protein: CRASSGHEQYF. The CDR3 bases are TGCAGAGCTTCTAGCGGCCACGAGCAGTACTTC.